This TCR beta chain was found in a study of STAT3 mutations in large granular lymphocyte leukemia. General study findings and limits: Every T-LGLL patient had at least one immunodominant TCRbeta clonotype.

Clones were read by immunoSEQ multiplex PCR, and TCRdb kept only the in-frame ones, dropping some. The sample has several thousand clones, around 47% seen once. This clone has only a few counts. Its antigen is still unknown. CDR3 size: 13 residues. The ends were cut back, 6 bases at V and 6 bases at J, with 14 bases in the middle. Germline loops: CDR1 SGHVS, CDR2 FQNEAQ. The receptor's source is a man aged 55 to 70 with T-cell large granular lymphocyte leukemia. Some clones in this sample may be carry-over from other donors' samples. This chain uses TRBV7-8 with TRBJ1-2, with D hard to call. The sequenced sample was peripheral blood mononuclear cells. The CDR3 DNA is TGTGCCAGCAGTTTGCTATCCGTGGATGGCTACACCTTC. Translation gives CASSLLSVDGYTF.